The 10 T cell receptor beta chains given below trace back to one sample, sequenced in a study of regulatory T cells in long-lasting Graves disease. According to the study, TCR beta libraries were built with iRepertoire HTBI primers and CDR3-region Arm-PCR. One entry per CDR3 protein results from TCRdb running MiXCR on the multiplex PCR reads. Among more than 300,000 distinct CDR3 sequences listed, around 16% were seen once. Time point indicated: newly diagnosed GD, antithyroid drugs for less than 3 months. From PBMCs, RNA was extracted and then used to make the TCR library. This sample was shared with a second study, whose subject was T cells in Graves' hyperthyroidism and ophthalmopathy.

The source material was peripheral blood mononuclear cells (PBMCs), sampled at new diagnosis, from a patient treated with antithyroid drugs. Every receptor here comes from a woman between 18 and 29 years old with Graves disease.

This chain connects TRBV5-6 to TRBJ1-1; D remains ambiguous. This CDR3 comprises 12 residues. The V gene lost 3 bases and the J gene lost 0 bases, with 3 bases spanning the gap. Germline assignment: CDR1 SGHDT and CDR2 YYEEEE. CDR3 region: CASSYMNTEAFF. Here the CDR3 DNA reads TGTGCCAGCAGCTACATGAACACTGAAGCTTTCTTT.

Worth noting for this clonotype: A far larger clone is just one base off, so this is likely a read error. The CDR3 DNA reads as TGTGCCAGCCAACCCCCAGGAGGGGGATCCGAGCAGTTCTTC. Its translation is CASQPPGGGSEQFF. This chain joins TRBV2 and TRBJ2-1, with D perhaps matching TRBD1 or TRBD2 (6 bases each). This CDR3 contains 14 residues. The germline CDR1 and CDR2 sequences are SNHLY and FYNNEI. With 8 bases removed from V and 10 bases from J, the gap between germline ends came to 21 bases.

There are many counts of this clonotype. This chain links TRBV7-2 with TRBJ2-3; 7 bases are a match to TRBD2. Germline-derived CDR1 and CDR2 are SGHTA and FQGNSA. V lost 6 bases and J lost 4; bases outside the gene matches: 4. This CDR3 has 13 amino acids. CDR3 nucleotide sequence: TGTGCCAGCAGGGGAGCGGGGTCAGATACGCAGTATTTT. Its translation is CASRGAGSDTQYF.

This clonotype has a count of ten or more. CDR3 loop: CASSPWFGDTQYF. The CDR3 DNA reads TGTGCCAGCAGTCCTTGGTTCGGGGATACGCAGTATTTT. V usage is TRBV6-1 and J usage is TRBJ2-3; D remains ambiguous. This CDR3 is built from 13 residues. V was clipped by 5 bases and J by 6 bases, with 12 bases between them. In germline, CDR1 is MNHNS, CDR2 SASEGT.

This chain connects TRBV7-9 to TRBJ1-5; 8 bases map to TRBD1. The germline V gene encodes CDR1 SEHNR and CDR2 FQNEAQ (reference sequence). The junction had 16 bases not matched to a gene; V was cut back by 3 bases and J by 9 bases. There are 17 residues in the CDR3. In DNA form, the CDR3 reads TGTGCCAGCAGCTTTCAACGTGGACAGGGAACGCATCGGCCCCAGCATTTT. This sequence encodes CASSFQRGQGTHRPQHF.

The J gene is TRBJ1-4, the V gene TRBV2; 7 nucleotides align to TRBD1. CDR1 is SNHLY, CDR2 FYNNEI, per germline. The CDR3 has 14 amino acids. V was clipped by 3 bases and J by 8 bases; unmatched bases: 6. CDR3 protein: CASSDGTEDEKLFF. The CDR3, as DNA: TGTGCCAGCAGTGACGGGACAGAGGACGAAAAACTGTTTTTT.

There are many counts of this clonotype. The rearrangement joins TRBV20-1 to TRBJ1-2; 8 nucleotides match TRBD1. Per germline, CDR1 DFQATT and CDR2 SNEGSKA (reference sequence). CDR3 size: 14 residues. The J segment lost 4 bases and the V segment lost 0 bases, leaving 4 bases of the junction unmatched. The CDR3, as DNA: TGCAGTGCTAGAGAGGGGACAGGACTCTATGGCTACACCTTC. It is translated as CSAREGTGLYGYTF.

The V gene is TRBV19, the J gene TRBJ1-1, with TRBD1 identical over 8 bases. This CDR3 spans 15 amino acids. The V gene's germline CDR1 is LNHDA and CDR2 SQIVND (reference sequence). J gave up 1 base and V 5 bases, and 6 bases lay outside the gene matches. CDR3 protein: CASSAGTGANTEAFF. The CDR3 DNA follows: TGTGCCAGTAGTGCGGGGACAGGCGCGAACACTGAAGCTTTCTTT. Full variable domain (rest looked up from reference TRBV19 and TRBJ1-1): DGGITQSPKYLFRKEGQNVTLSCEQNLNHDAMYWYRQDPGQGLRLIYYSQIVNDFQKGDIAEGYSVSREKKESFPLTVTSAQKNPTAFYLCASSAGTGANTEAFFGQGTRLTVV.

This clonotype appeared a few times. The V call is TRBV18, the J call TRBJ1-2, with 7 bases that match TRBD1. Germline CDR1 and CDR2: KGHSH and LQKENI. Trimming removed 0 bases from V and 4 bases from J; junction bases left unmatched: 5. The CDR3 is 15 amino acids. Here the CDR3 reads CASSPPGPGGYGYTF. In DNA, the CDR3 is TGTGCCAGCTCACCACCGGGGCCAGGGGGCTATGGCTACACCTTC.

The chain recombines TRBV7-3 with TRBJ1-1; no definite D call. The ends were cut back, 2 bases at V and 1 base at J, with 17 bases in the middle. The CDR3 totals 17 residues. Germline lookup yields CDR1 SGHTA and CDR2 FQGTGA. In DNA form, the CDR3 reads TGTGCCAGCAGCTTATGGGTAGGGTGGCCATCGAACACTGAAGCTTTCTTT. Translating gives CASSLWVGWPSNTEAFF.